This TCR beta chain was retrieved from a study of beta chain features in type 1 diabetes. The study's findings and limits: cDNA-based sequencing might over-represent cells highly expressing TCR.

With respect to this clone: Its antigen remains unidentified.

Trimming removed 3 bases at V and 4 bases at J, with 9 bases between. Germline V gene lookup returns CDR1 SNHLY and CDR2 FYNNEI. This CDR3 is 13 amino acids long. The authors reverse transcribed all of the isolated RNA, so sequencing captured expressed TCRB transcripts. Assay: immunoSEQ multiplex PCR; the TCRdb copy retains only in-frame clones and omits some. The sample has a few hundred thousand clones; roughly 30% are singletons. What was sequenced was central memory CD4+ T cells from blood. V gene TRBV2 combines with J gene TRBJ1-2; D might be TRBD1 (5 bases). This TCR was recovered from a man aged 25-40 years in good health. CDR3 amino acids: CASSEEGRYGYTF. The CDR3 bases are TGTGCCAGCAGTGAGGAGGGACGCTATGGCTACACCTTC.